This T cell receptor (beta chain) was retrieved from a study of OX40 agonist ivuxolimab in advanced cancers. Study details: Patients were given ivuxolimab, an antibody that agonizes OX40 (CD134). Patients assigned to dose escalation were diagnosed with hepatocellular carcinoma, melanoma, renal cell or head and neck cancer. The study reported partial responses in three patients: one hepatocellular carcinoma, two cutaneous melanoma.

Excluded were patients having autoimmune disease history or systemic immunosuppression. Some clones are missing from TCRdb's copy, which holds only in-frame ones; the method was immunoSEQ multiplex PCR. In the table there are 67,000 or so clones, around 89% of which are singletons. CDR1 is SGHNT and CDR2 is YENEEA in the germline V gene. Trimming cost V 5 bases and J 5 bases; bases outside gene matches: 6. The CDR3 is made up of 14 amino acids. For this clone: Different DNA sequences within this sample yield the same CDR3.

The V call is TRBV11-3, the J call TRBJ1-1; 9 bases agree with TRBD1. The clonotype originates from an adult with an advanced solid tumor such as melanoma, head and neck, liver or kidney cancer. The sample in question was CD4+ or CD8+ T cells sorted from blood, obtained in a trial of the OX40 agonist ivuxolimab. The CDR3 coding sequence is TGTGCCAGCAGCCCCGGGACAGGGCTTACTGAAGCTTTCTTT. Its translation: CASSPGTGLTEAFF.